Below, one TCR beta chain is given with its context. This entry is derived from a study of CD8 T cells in Susac syndrome. Roughly 0.5 to 1 ug RNA was reverse transcribed with random hexamers. TCRdb re-derived calls from the immunoSEQ multiplex PCR reads in MiXCR, one entry per CDR3 protein. This table holds 120,000 or so distinct CDR3 sequences, about 94% found once. Negative isolation yielded CD8+ and CD4+ T cells; FACS enriched TEMRA cells. The sample taken for sequencing was CD4+ T cells from PBMCs. The receptor was derived from a human donor with multiple sclerosis.

CDR3 loop: CASSQLGVVGGYTF. CDR3 nucleotides: TGCGCCAGCAGCCAATTGGGGGTAGTCGGCGGCTACACCTTC. The chain couples TRBV4-3 to TRBJ1-2, with a possible D match to TRBD1 (5 bases). Trimming shortened V by 2 bases and J by 8 bases, and 15 bases separated the two germline ends. Germline values: CDR1 LGHNA, CDR2 YSLEER. The CDR3 runs 14 residues.